This T cell receptor beta chain stems from a study of blood T cell repertoires in COVID-19. The overall study: PBMCs, B-cell-depleted T cells, or T cells provided the cDNA or gDNA that made up the material.

The CDR3 length is 12 residues. V dropped 5 bases and J dropped 3 bases, with 8 bases sitting between them. Germline V lookup: CDR1 SNHLY, CDR2 FYNNEI. This clone turned up a few times. TCRdb's table, derived via immunoSEQ multiplex PCR, lists solely in-frame clones and lacks some. This repertoire shows 50,000 to 60,000 clones, nearly 90% found once; its top ten account for approximately 10%. The TCR originated in a man at least 80 years old with active or convalescent COVID-19. Sequenced material: peripheral blood. The V call is TRBV2, the J call TRBJ2-7, with D uncertain. The CDR3 bases are TGTGCCAGCAGTCAACAGAGCTACGAGCAGTACTTC. Protein sequence: CASSQQSYEQYF.